The 25 T cell receptor beta chains in this list originate from one sample, sequenced in a study of CD8 T cells in ankylosing spondylitis. The study, taken as a whole, reports: A TCR beta motif made of fewer than 10 highly homologous variants seemed typical of ankylosing spondylitis blood.

Their antigen targets remain unknown. TCRdb independently ran MiXCR on the 5' RACE reads; one entry per CDR3 protein. The sample lists 500,000 to 650,000 distinct CDR3 sequences; roughly 5% were seen once. Sequenced sample: blood, either unsorted or a sorted T cell fraction (not recorded which). These TCRs come from a male donor with ankylosing spondylitis.

Many counts were recorded for this clonotype. This sequence joins TRBV3-1 and TRBJ2-1; D is unclear. Germline V gives CDR1 LGHDT, CDR2 YNNKEL (reference sequence). CDR3 length: 16 residues. Trimming cost V 2 bases and J 4 bases, with 15 bases left between them. This CDR3 is CASSQPTRQAYNEQFF. Written as DNA, the CDR3 is TGTGCCAGCAGCCAACCGACACGGCAGGCTTACAATGAGCAGTTCTTC.

This clonotype was recorded many times. In nucleotides, the CDR3 is TGTGCCAGCAGTGAACGACAGGGCCCAGATACGCAGTATTTT. This translates into CASSERQGPDTQYF. The chain links TRBV25-1 to TRBJ2-3, with 7 nucleotides matching TRBD1. V was pared by 2 bases and J by 4 bases, with 3 bases of the junction left unmatched. This CDR3 spans 14 amino acids. Germline CDR1 reads MGHDK; CDR2 reads SYGVNS.

This clonotype has a count of ten or more. V is TRBV5-1 and J is TRBJ1-2; D is perhaps TRBD1 (5 bases). This CDR3 is built from 15 residues. With 2 bases removed from V and 4 bases from J, the gap between germline ends came to 15 bases. CDR1 is SGHRS and CDR2 is YFSETQ in the germline V gene. The CDR3 is CASSFGEGRGYGYTF. The CDR3 nucleotides read TGCGCCAGCAGCTTTGGAGAGGGGAGAGGCTATGGCTACACCTTC.

Ten or more counts support this clonotype. V and J are TRBV20-1 and TRBJ1-1; TRBD1 is a possible D gene (6 bases). CDR1 is DFQATT and CDR2 is SNEGSKA in the germline V gene (reference sequence). The CDR3 length is 14 residues. Between the trimmed V and J ends, which lost 0 bases and 8 bases, there was a span of 16 bases. For the CDR3, the DNA is TGCAGTGCTAGAGACGGGGGCGCGGTCGGAGAAGCTTTCTTT. Amino acids: CSARDGGAVGEAFF.

This chain links TRBV18 with TRBJ2-1; D ambiguous. This CDR3 is built from 14 residues. Germline V gives CDR1 KGHSH, CDR2 LQKENI. The V end was cut by 3 bases, the J end by 2 bases, with 8 bases between. In DNA form, the CDR3 reads TGTGCCAGCTCACCGACGGAGACCTACAATGAGCAGTTCTTC. This gives the protein CASSPTETYNEQFF.

This clonotype showed up many times. The chain carries TRBV3-1 and TRBJ1-5; tentative D call: TRBD1 (5 bases). The CDR3 consists of 13 residues. Trimming shortened V by 4 bases and J by 7 bases, and 11 bases separated the two germline ends. The germline gives CDR1 LGHDT, CDR2 YNNKEL (reference sequence). CDR3 DNA sequence: TGTGCCAGCAGCCTCGGCGGGGCCCAGCCCCAGCATTTT. Protein product: CASSLGGAQPQHF.

This chain joins TRBV20-1 and TRBJ2-1, with D perhaps matching TRBD1 or TRBD2 (6 bases each). Germline CDR1 and CDR2: DFQATT and SNEGSKA (reference sequence). The CDR3 spans 15 residues. V dropped 4 bases and J dropped 3 bases, with 16 bases sitting between them. For the CDR3, the DNA is TGCAGTGCTAAGGGGGTCCGGGAGTTCTACAATGAGCAGTTCTTC. Translation: CSAKGVREFYNEQFF.

This clonotype was recorded many times. The DNA for the CDR3 is TGTGCCAGCAGCTCCGGGACAGGGTATTCACCCCTCCACTTT. It translates to CASSSGTGYSPLHF. The rearrangement joins TRBV12-3 or TRBV12-4 to TRBJ1-6; the match to TRBD1 covers 9 bases. Unmatched junction bases numbered 5, after V lost 6 bases and J lost 8 bases. The CDR3 is 14 residues long.

This clonotype has a count of ten or more. V usage is TRBV10-3 and J usage is TRBJ1-4; D is undetermined. The V and J ends lost 5 bases and 2 bases respectively, with 9 bases between them. CDR1 is ENHRY and CDR2 is SYGVKD in the germline V gene. CDR3 length: 14 amino acids. Here the CDR3 reads CAISPDRTNEKLFF. In DNA form, the CDR3 reads TGTGCCATCAGTCCGGATAGGACTAATGAAAAACTGTTTTTT.

This clonotype was recorded at least ten times. V usage is TRBV29-1 and J usage is TRBJ2-7, with 9 bases matching TRBD1. Trimming cost V 6 bases and J 0 bases; bases outside gene matches: 9. Germline assignment: CDR1 SQVTM and CDR2 ANQGSEA. This CDR3 is built from 15 residues. The CDR3 bases are TGCAGCGTCCTCGGACAGGGGCCGAGCTCCTACGAGCAGTACTTC. Encoded protein: CSVLGQGPSSYEQYF.

In this sample, this clonotype turned up many times. The rearrangement uses TRBV12-3 or TRBV12-4 and TRBJ1-2; 9 bases line up with TRBD1. Losses at the gene ends were 7 bases for V and 4 bases for J; bases not matched to a gene: 10. There are 15 residues in the CDR3. DNA for the CDR3: TGTGCCAGCACCCCCGACAGGGGGTACCGCTATGGCTACACCTTC. This encodes CASTPDRGYRYGYTF.

This clonotype has a count of ten or more. This rearrangement joins TRBV29-1 to TRBJ1-1; possibly TRBD1 for D (6 bases). The V end was cut by 7 bases, the J end by 5 bases, with 17 bases between. CDR1 is SQVTM, CDR2 ANQGSEA, per germline. This CDR3 region has 13 residues. CDR3 residues: CSAGGEVGTEAFF. The CDR3 bases are TGCAGCGCTGGGGGCGAAGTGGGTACTGAAGCTTTCTTT.

This clonotype was seen at least ten times. This sequence joins TRBV7-6 and TRBJ1-2; a weak D match, TRBD1 (5 bases). Germline V gene sequence: CDR1 SGHVS, CDR2 FNYEAQ. Trimming cost V 4 bases and J 5 bases, with 17 bases left between them. This CDR3 has 15 residues. As DNA, the CDR3 is TGTGCCAGCAGCTATCTGGTTGGGGGGGAATATGGCTACACCTTC. This codes for CASSYLVGGEYGYTF.

This clonotype was counted at least ten times. The CDR3 DNA follows: TGCAGTGCTAGAGACAGACGCTTCGTGGAGGGTACGCAGTATTTT. Amino acid sequence: CSARDRRFVEGTQYF. The gene calls are TRBV20-1 and TRBJ2-3, with D possibly matching TRBD2 (6 bases). The CDR3 runs 15 residues. V lost 0 bases to trimming and J lost 8 bases, with 18 bases between them. Germline V gene lookup returns CDR1 DFQATT and CDR2 SNEGSKA (reference sequence).

This clonotype was seen at least ten times. The chain has TRBV5-1 and TRBJ1-2, with a possible D match to TRBD1 (5 bases). V lost 0 bases, J lost 1 base, and 10 bases lay in between. This CDR3 is 15 amino acids long. Germline CDR1 is SGHRS and CDR2 is YFSETQ. Here the CDR3 reads CASSLEAGHNYGYTF. The CDR3 nucleotides read TGCGCCAGCAGCTTGGAGGCAGGGCATAACTATGGCTACACCTTC.

The sample holds many counts of this clonotype. The rearrangement uses TRBV5-5 and TRBJ2-1; unclear D gene. The CDR3 is 13 residues long. Germline lookup yields CDR1 SGHKS and CDR2 YYEKEE (reference sequence). Trimming shortened V by 4 bases and J by 3 bases, and 8 bases separated the two germline ends. CDR3 residues: CASSRAVYNEQFF. In DNA, the CDR3 is TGTGCCAGCAGCCGGGCAGTCTACAATGAGCAGTTCTTC.

This clonotype appeared many times. The V call is TRBV7-2, the J call TRBJ1-1, with D tentatively TRBD1 (5 bases). V was pared by 5 bases and J by 3 bases, with 10 bases between. Germline V gene sequence: CDR1 SGHTA, CDR2 FQGNSA. The CDR3 consists of 13 residues. CDR3 nucleotides: TGTGCCAGCAGCGCAGTCAGGGACACTGAAGCTTTCTTT. Amino acid sequence: CASSAVRDTEAFF.

The rearrangement links TRBV20-1 to TRBJ2-7, with D perhaps TRBD1 (6 bases). Trimming took off 6 bases at V and 2 bases at J, with 17 bases between the two ends. Germline lookup yields CDR1 DFQATT and CDR2 SNEGSKA (reference sequence). The CDR3 consists of 14 residues. Here the CDR3 DNA reads TGCAGTGCCCCTGACCGGGACACCACCTACGAGCAGTACTTC. Translating it yields CSAPDRDTTYEQYF.

This clonotype was counted only a few times. The rearrangement links TRBV27 to TRBJ1-5; D is possibly TRBD1 (5 bases). CDR1 is MNHEY and CDR2 is SMNVEV in the germline V gene (reference sequence). Trimming pared 6 bases from V and 0 bases from J, leaving 12 bases between. CDR3 length equals 15 residues. CDR3 region: CASRQELYSNQPQHF. CDR3 DNA: TGTGCCAGCAGACAGGAGCTCTATAGCAATCAGCCCCAGCATTTT.

This clonotype was counted ten times or more. The chain joins TRBV9 to TRBJ1-2, with 11 positions matching TRBD1. The CDR3 contains 15 residues. The germline V gene has CDR1 SGDLS and CDR2 YYNGEE. V lost 4 bases to trimming and J lost 2 bases; unmatched junction nucleotides: 4. The chain's CDR3 is CASSSRTGGNYGYTF. The CDR3 DNA follows: TGTGCCAGCAGCTCTAGGACAGGGGGCAACTATGGCTACACCTTC.

This clonotype was found many times. The chain employs TRBV20-1 and TRBJ1-6; 8 bases fit TRBD1. CDR1 is DFQATT, CDR2 SNEGSKA, per germline (reference sequence). V shed 4 bases and J 11 bases; nucleotides not matched to a gene: 7. This CDR3 has 13 residues. For the CDR3, the DNA is TGCAGTGCTAAGGACAGGGAGCTTCCACCCCTCCACTTT. As protein: CSAKDRELPPLHF.

This clonotype was seen more than once but under ten times. The CDR3 DNA sequence: TGTGCCAGCAGCCGGACTAGCGGGACGAACAATGAGCAGTTCTTC. Encoded protein: CASSRTSGTNNEQFF. The chain carries TRBV7-8 and TRBJ2-1, with TRBD2 matching over 12 bases. J was trimmed by 5 bases and V by 5 bases; bases with no gene match: 4. Germline CDR1 SGHVS, CDR2 FQNEAQ. The CDR3 sequence is 15 residues long.

At least ten counts were recorded for this clonotype. The V call is TRBV20-1, the J call TRBJ1-3; D is unclear. CDR1 and CDR2 from the germline V gene are DFQATT and SNEGSKA (reference sequence). The CDR3 has 14 amino acids. The V gene lost 2 bases and the J gene lost 0 bases, with 8 bases spanning the gap. This chain's CDR3 is CSARSGSSGNTIYF. The CDR3 nucleotides read TGCAGTGCTAGATCAGGATCCTCTGGAAACACCATATATTTT.

This clonotype showed up many times. This rearrangement joins TRBV5-6 to TRBJ1-3; D is ambiguous. The CDR3 loop spans 14 amino acids. The germline V and J ends were trimmed by 3 bases and 0 bases, with 7 bases remaining between them. Germline-derived CDR1 and CDR2 are SGHDT and YYEEEE. CDR3 region: CASSWFSSGNTIYF. CDR3 coding DNA: TGTGCCAGCAGCTGGTTTTCCTCTGGAAACACCATATATTTT. Looking up the rest from reference TRBV5-6 and TRBJ1-3 gives the full variable domain: DAGVTQSPTHLIKTRGQQVTLRCSPKSGHDTVSWYQQALGQGPQFIFQYYEEEERQRGNFPDRFSGHQFPNYSSELNVNALLLGDSALYLCASSWFSSGNTIYFGEGSWLTVV.

The chain joins TRBV18 to TRBJ1-1, with 10 positions matching TRBD1. The CDR3 has 17 residues. The J segment lost 1 base and the V segment lost 3 bases, leaving 8 bases of the junction unmatched. Per germline, CDR1 KGHSH and CDR2 LQKENI. The CDR3 here is CASSPSWDRGPNTEAFF. As DNA, the CDR3 is TGTGCCAGCTCACCTTCCTGGGACAGGGGACCGAACACTGAAGCTTTCTTT.